The 11 T cell receptor beta chains reported below all come from one sample, sequenced in a study of resident and recirculating memory T cells in vitiligo. Profiled with immunoSEQ multiplex PCR; TCRdb holds only in-frame clones, not every one. The sample records around 70,000 clones, about nine tenths being singletons. The sequenced sample was blood. All receptors come from a male donor with vitiligo.

The sample holds a few counts of this clone. This chain links TRBV2 with TRBJ2-7, with D unresolved. The CDR3 is 11 residues long. Germline CDR1 reads SNHLY; CDR2 reads FYNNEI. The ends were cut back, 4 bases at V and 4 bases at J, with 5 bases in the middle. As DNA, the CDR3 is TGTGCCAGCAGTGGAACTTACGAGCAGTACTTC. This codes for CASSGTYEQYF.

The chain carries TRBV14 and TRBJ1-2; D is uncertain. This CDR3 comprises 13 residues. The germline V gene has CDR1 SGHDN and CDR2 FVKESK. The V end lost 1 base, the J end lost 2 bases, and 5 bases lay between the germline ends. As DNA, the CDR3 is TGTGCCAGCAGCCAAGCGGTGAACTATGGCTACACCTTC. Its protein product is CASSQAVNYGYTF.

This chain connects TRBV4-1 to TRBJ2-2; D gene uncertain. V lost 3 bases to trimming and J lost 5 bases, with 7 bases between them. Germline V gene sequence: CDR1 MGHRA, CDR2 YSYEKL. The CDR3 length is 13 residues. This chain's CDR3 is CASSQLLTGELFF. The CDR3 DNA reads TGCGCCAGCAGCCAGCTACTGACCGGGGAGCTGTTTTTT.

This chain uses TRBV4-3 with TRBJ2-7; D possibly corresponds to TRBD2 (5 bases). With 1 base removed from V and 3 bases from J, the gap between germline ends came to 13 bases. The CDR3 runs 15 residues. Germline V gene sequence: CDR1 LGHNA, CDR2 YSLEER. The CDR3 nucleotides are TGCGCCAGCAGCCAAGCGGCCCCGACTAACTACGAGCAGTACTTC. It specifies CASSQAAPTNYEQYF.

The chain couples TRBV6-1 to TRBJ2-1; D may be TRBD1 (5 bases). CDR3 length: 14 amino acids. Germline-derived CDR1 and CDR2 are MNHNS and SASEGT. Trimming left V 7 bases short and J 2 bases short, with 12 bases between. CDR3 bases: TGTGCCAGCAAGGTTAGGGGTACCTACAATGAGCAGTTCTTC. It codes for CASKVRGTYNEQFF.

The V call is TRBV29-1, the J call TRBJ1-5; D unclear. The CDR3 runs 13 residues. The ends were cut back, 4 bases at V and 0 bases at J, with 7 bases in the middle. The germline V gene encodes CDR1 SQVTM and CDR2 ANQGSEA. For the CDR3, the DNA is TGCAGCGTTGCGAGGGATAGCAATCAGCCCCAGCATTTT. Protein sequence: CSVARDSNQPQHF.

This chain links TRBV7-8 with TRBJ1-5, with 7 bases aligning to TRBD1. The germline gives CDR1 SGHVS, CDR2 FQNEAQ. The CDR3 runs to 14 residues. The V and J ends lost 5 bases and 9 bases, in that order; junction bases with no gene match: 10. This CDR3 is CASSPGGSGGPQHF. The CDR3 bases are TGTGCCAGCAGCCCCGGTGGGTCAGGGGGGCCCCAGCATTTT.

V gene TRBV19 combines with J gene TRBJ1-6; D is possibly TRBD1 (5 bases). Germline V lookup: CDR1 LNHDA, CDR2 SQIVND (reference sequence). With 3 bases removed from V and 9 bases from J, the gap between germline ends came to 21 bases. The CDR3 runs 17 residues. As DNA, the CDR3 is TGTGCCAGTAGTATTTCATCCGGACGCCTAAGGGGTTCACCCCTCCACTTT. As protein: CASSISSGRLRGSPLHF.

The J gene is TRBJ2-3, the V gene TRBV5-1; D unresolved. Germline loops: CDR1 SGHRS, CDR2 YFSETQ. The CDR3 extends over 14 amino acids. Trimming stripped 0 bases from V and 5 bases from J, with 10 bases between. The CDR3 bases are TGCGCCAGCAGCTTGGCGACACTCGGAGATACGCAGTATTTT. Its translation: CASSLATLGDTQYF.

This clone was observed a few times. V and J are TRBV9 and TRBJ2-2; no definite D call. Looked up from germline, CDR1 is SGDLS and CDR2 is YYNGEE. The germline V and J ends were trimmed by 2 bases and 7 bases, with 3 bases remaining between them. The CDR3 has 11 amino acids. CDR3 bases: TGTGCCAGCAGCGTCGGCGGGGAGCTGTTTTTT. Translation gives CASSVGGELFF.

The V gene is TRBV6-5, the J gene TRBJ1-2, with a weak D call TRBD1 (6 bases). Trimming left V 4 bases short and J 0 bases short, with 15 bases between. The germline V gene has CDR1 MNHEY and CDR2 SVGAGI. This CDR3 contains 16 residues. The CDR3 reads CASSSGQFDSNYGYTF. CDR3 in DNA: TGTGCCAGCAGTTCAGGACAGTTTGACTCTAACTATGGCTACACCTTC.